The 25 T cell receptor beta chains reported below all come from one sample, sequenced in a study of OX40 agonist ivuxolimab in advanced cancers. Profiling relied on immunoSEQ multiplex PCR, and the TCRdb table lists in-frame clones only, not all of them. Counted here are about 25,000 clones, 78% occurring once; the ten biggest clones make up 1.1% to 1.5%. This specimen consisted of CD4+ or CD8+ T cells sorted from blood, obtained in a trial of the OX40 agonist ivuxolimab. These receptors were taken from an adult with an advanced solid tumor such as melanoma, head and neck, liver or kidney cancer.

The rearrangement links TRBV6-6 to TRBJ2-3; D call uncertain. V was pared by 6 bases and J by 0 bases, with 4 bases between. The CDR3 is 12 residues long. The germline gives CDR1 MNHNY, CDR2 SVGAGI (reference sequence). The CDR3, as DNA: TGTGCCAGCAGGGCTAGCACAGATACGCAGTATTTT. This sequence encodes CASRASTDTQYF.

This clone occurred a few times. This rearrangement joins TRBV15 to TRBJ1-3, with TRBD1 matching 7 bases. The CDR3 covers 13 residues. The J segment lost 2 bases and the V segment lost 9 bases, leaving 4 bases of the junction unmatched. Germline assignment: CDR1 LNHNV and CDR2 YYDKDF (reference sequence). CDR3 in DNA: TGTGCCACTCGGGACAGCCCTGGAAACACCATATATTTT. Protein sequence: CATRDSPGNTIYF.

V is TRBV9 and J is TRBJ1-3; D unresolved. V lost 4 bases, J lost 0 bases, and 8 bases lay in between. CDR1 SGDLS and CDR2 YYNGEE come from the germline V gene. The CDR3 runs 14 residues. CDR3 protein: CASSPDGSGNTIYF. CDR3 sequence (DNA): TGTGCCAGCAGCCCCGATGGCTCTGGAAACACCATATATTTT.

The CDR3 DNA sequence: TGCGCCAGCAGCCTCACCGGGACAGGGATGAACACTGAAGCTTTCTTT. Translation: CASSLTGTGMNTEAFF. V usage is TRBV4-3 and J usage is TRBJ1-1, with TRBD1 matching over 9 bases. Germline-derived CDR1 and CDR2 are LGHNA and YSLEER. The CDR3 is made up of 16 amino acids. The J segment lost 0 bases and the V segment lost 4 bases, leaving 6 bases of the junction unmatched.

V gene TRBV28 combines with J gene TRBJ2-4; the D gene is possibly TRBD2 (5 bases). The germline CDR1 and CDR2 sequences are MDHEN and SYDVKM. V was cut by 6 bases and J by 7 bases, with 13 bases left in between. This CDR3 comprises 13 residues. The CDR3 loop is CASSRTSNNIQYF. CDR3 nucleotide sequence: TGTGCCAGCAGCCGCACTAGTAACAACATTCAGTACTTC.

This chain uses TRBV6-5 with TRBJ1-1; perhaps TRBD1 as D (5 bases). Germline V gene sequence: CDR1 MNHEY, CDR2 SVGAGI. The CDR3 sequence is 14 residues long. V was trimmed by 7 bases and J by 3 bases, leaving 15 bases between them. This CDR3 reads CASTSGTLDTEAFF. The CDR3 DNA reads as TGTGCCAGCACCTCGGGGACTCTGGACACTGAAGCTTTCTTT.

Written as DNA, the CDR3 is TGTGCCAGTAGTAGTACTAGCGGGAGGCAGCACGAGCAGTACTTC. It codes for CASSSTSGRQHEQYF. V usage is TRBV19 and J usage is TRBJ2-7; 12 bases align to TRBD2. Germline values: CDR1 LNHDA, CDR2 SQIVND (reference sequence). Germline trimming cut 4 bases from V and 5 bases from J; bases unmatched to any gene: 6. This CDR3 has 15 residues.

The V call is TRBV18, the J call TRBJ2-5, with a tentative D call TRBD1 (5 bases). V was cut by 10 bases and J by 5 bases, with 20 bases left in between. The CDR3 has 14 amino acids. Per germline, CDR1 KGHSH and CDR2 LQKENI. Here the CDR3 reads CATSVRQSGETQYF. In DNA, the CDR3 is TGTGCCACCTCGGTGCGACAGTCAGGGGAGACCCAGTACTTC. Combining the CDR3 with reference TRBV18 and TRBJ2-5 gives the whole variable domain NAGVMQNPRHLVRRRGQEARLRCSPMKGHSHVYWYRQLPEEGLKFMVYLQKENIIDESGMPKERFSAEFPKEGPSILRIQQVVRGDSAAYFCATSVRQSGETQYFGPGTRLLVL.

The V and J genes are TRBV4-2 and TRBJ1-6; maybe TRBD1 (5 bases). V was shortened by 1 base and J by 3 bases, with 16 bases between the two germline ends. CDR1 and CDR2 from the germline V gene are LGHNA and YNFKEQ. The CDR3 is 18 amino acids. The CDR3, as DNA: TGTGCCAGCAGCCAAGTTTTGGCAGGGCCCAACTATAATTCACCCCTCCACTTT. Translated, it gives CASSQVLAGPNYNSPLHF.

The chain's CDR3 is CASSLAPSTGGSYEQYF. Here the CDR3 DNA reads TGCGCCAGCAGCTTGGCCCCATCGACAGGGGGGTCCTACGAGCAGTACTTC. The chain is built from TRBV5-1 and TRBJ2-7, with TRBD1 identical over 9 bases. Trimming took 0 bases from V and 1 from J; bases not matched to a gene: 8. This CDR3 region has 17 residues. Germline-derived CDR1 and CDR2 are SGHRS and YFSETQ.

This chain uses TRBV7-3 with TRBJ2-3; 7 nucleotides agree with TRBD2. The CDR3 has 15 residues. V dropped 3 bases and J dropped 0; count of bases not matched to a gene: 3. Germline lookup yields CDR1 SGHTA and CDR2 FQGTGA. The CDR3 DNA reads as TGTGCCAGCAGCTTTTACGGGGGGAGCACAGATACGCAGTATTTT. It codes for CASSFYGGSTDTQYF.

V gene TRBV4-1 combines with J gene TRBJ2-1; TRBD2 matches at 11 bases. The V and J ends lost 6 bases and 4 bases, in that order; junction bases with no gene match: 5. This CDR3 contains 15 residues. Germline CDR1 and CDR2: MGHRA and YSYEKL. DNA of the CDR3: TGCGCCAGCAGTCGAACTAGCGGGAGATACAATGAGCAGTTCTTC. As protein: CASSRTSGRYNEQFF.

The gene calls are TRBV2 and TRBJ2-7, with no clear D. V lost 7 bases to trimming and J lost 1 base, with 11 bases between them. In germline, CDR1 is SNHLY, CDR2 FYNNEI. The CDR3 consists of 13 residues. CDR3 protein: CASIKAGSYEQYF. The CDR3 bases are TGTGCCAGCATTAAGGCAGGTTCCTACGAGCAGTACTTC.

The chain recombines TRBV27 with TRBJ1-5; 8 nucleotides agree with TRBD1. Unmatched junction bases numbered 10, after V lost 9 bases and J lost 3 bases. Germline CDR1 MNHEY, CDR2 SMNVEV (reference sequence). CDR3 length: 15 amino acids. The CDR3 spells CASSDRVRDNQPQHF. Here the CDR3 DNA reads TGTGCCAGTTCGGACAGGGTAAGGGACAATCAGCCCCAGCATTTT.

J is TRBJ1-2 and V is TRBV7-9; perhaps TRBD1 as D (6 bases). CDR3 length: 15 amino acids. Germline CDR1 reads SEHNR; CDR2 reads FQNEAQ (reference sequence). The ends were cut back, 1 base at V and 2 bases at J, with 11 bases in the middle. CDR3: CASSLGQGINYGYTF. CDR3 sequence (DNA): TGTGCCAGCAGCTTAGGCCAGGGGATCAACTATGGCTACACCTTC.

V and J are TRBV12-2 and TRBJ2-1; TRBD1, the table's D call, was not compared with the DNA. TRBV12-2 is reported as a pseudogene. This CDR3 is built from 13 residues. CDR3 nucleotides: TGTGCAAGTCCCCGCCCAACAGGGGATGAGCAGTTCTTC. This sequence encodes CASPRPTGDEQFF.

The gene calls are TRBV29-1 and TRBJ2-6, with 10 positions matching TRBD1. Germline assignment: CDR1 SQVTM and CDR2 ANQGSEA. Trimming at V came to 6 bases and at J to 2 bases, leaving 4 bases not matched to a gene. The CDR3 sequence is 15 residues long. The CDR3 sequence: CSVSGQGTGANVLTF. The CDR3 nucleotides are TGCAGCGTATCGGGACAGGGGACTGGGGCCAACGTCCTGACTTTC. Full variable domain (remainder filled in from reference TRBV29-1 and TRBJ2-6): SAVISQKPSRDICQRGTSLTIQCQVDSQVTMMFWYRQQPGQSLTLIATANQGSEATYESGFVIDKFPISRPNLTFSTLTVSNMSPEDSSIYLCSVSGQGTGANVLTFGAGSRLTVL.

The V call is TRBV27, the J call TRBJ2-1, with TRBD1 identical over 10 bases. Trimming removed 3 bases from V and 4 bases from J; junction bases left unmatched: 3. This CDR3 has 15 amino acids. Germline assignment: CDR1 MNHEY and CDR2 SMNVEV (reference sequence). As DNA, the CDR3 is TGTGCCAGCAGTTTGGGGACAGGGGATTACAATGAGCAGTTCTTC. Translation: CASSLGTGDYNEQFF.

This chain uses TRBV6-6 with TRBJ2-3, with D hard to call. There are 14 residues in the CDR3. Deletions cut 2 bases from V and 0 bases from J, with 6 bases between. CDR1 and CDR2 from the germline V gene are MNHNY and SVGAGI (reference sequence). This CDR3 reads CASSYADSTDTQYF. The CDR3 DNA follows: TGTGCCAGCAGTTACGCGGACAGCACAGATACGCAGTATTTT.

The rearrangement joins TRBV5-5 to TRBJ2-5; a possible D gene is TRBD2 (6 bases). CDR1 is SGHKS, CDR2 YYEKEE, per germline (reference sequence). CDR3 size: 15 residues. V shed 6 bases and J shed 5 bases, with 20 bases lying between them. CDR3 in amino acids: CASNPVRGGRETQYF. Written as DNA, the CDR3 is TGTGCCAGCAACCCGGTGAGGGGAGGACGGGAGACCCAGTACTTC.

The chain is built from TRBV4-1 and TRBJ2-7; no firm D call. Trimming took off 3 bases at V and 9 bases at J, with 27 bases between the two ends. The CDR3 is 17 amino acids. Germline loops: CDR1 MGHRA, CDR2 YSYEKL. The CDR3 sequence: CASSQVPRDWRVWRQYF. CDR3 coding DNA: TGCGCCAGCAGCCAGGTCCCCCGAGACTGGCGCGTTTGGAGGCAGTACTTC.

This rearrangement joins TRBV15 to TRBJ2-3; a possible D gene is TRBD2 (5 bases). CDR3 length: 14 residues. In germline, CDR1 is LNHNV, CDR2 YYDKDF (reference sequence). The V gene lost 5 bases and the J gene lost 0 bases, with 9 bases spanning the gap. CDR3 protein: CATSPRRSTDTQYF. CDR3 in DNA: TGTGCCACCAGCCCCCGGAGGAGCACAGATACGCAGTATTTT.

The CDR3 spells CASSLVRPDTGELFF. The CDR3 DNA sequence: TGCGCCAGCAGCTTGGTCCGTCCGGACACCGGGGAGCTGTTTTTT. The V call is TRBV5-1, the J call TRBJ2-2; D uncertain. V lost 0 bases, J lost 3 bases, and 9 bases lay in between. The CDR3 is 15 residues long. Germline V lookup: CDR1 SGHRS, CDR2 YFSETQ.

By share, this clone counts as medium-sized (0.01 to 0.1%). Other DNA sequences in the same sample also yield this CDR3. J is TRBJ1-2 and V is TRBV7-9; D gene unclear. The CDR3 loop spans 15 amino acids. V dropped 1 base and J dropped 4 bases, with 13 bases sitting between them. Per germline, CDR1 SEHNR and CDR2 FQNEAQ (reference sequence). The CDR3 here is CASSLGVAGSYGYTF. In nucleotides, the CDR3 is TGTGCCAGCAGCTTAGGGGTAGCGGGATCCTATGGCTACACCTTC.

CDR3: CASSLGDRGIQETQYF. As DNA, the CDR3 is TGTGCCAGCAGCTTAGGAGACAGGGGGATCCAAGAGACCCAGTACTTC. The chain combines TRBV7-9 with TRBJ2-5, with 9 bases aligning to TRBD1. The CDR3 covers 16 residues. Looked up from germline, CDR1 is SEHNR and CDR2 is FQNEAQ (reference sequence). V shed 1 base and J 1 base; nucleotides not matched to a gene: 4. The full variable domain, rest sourced from reference TRBV7-9 and TRBJ2-5, is DTGVSQNPRHKITKRGQNVTFRCDPISEHNRLYWYRQTLGQGPEFLTYFQNEAQLEKSRLLSDRFSAERPKGSFSTLEIQRTEQGDSAMYLCASSLGDRGIQETQYFGPGTRLLVL.